The next 30 T cell receptor beta chains were all read from a single sample in a study of shared clonotypes between healthy human individuals. The protocol was immunoSEQ multiplex PCR, while the TCRdb copy is restricted to in-frame clones and leaves out a portion. The repertoire includes roughly 660,000 clones, about 90% of them detected once, and 34% sits in the top ten. The sequenced material came from memory CD8+ T cells from PBMCs. The subset: CD45RO+ cells pooled with CCR7-negative TemRA cells. All receptors derive from a man between 18 and 35 years old in good health. Some clones in this sample may be carry-over from other donors' samples.

This sequence joins TRBV4-1 and TRBJ2-7, with 12 bases matching TRBD2. This CDR3 comprises 15 residues. The ends lost 1 base at V and 3 bases at J; junction bases unmatched: 1. Germline loops: CDR1 MGHRA, CDR2 YSYEKL. CDR3 in DNA: TGCGCCAGCAGCCAAGCGACTAGCGGGAGCTACGAGCAGTACTTC. It encodes CASSQATSGSYEQYF.

This sequence joins TRBV25-1 and TRBJ2-7; 9 nucleotides match TRBD1. The V gene's germline CDR1 is MGHDK and CDR2 SYGVNS. The length of the CDR3 is 14 residues. Unmatched junction bases numbered 7, after V lost 6 bases and J lost 4 bases. The CDR3 DNA is TGTGCCAGCAGCGGACAGGGGACTTTATACGAGCAGTACTTC. It translates to CASSGQGTLYEQYF.

This clone was detected a few times. The V gene is TRBV25-1, the J gene TRBJ1-1; D is unclear. Germline lookup yields CDR1 MGHDK and CDR2 SYGVNS. This CDR3 is built from 11 residues. V dropped 7 bases and J dropped 4 bases, with 7 bases sitting between them. The CDR3 sequence: CASTRLTEAFF. The CDR3 DNA sequence: TGTGCCAGCACCCGGCTCACTGAAGCTTTCTTT.

This chain connects TRBV5-6 to TRBJ1-4, with D possibly matching TRBD1 (5 bases). Trimming took 5 bases from V and 9 from J, leaving 14 bases between them. Germline V gene lookup returns CDR1 SGHDT and CDR2 YYEEEE. The length of the CDR3 is 13 residues. In DNA form, the CDR3 reads TGTGCCAGCAGTTTTTTGGGGGGGAAAAAACTGTTTTTT. It encodes CASSFLGGKKLFF.

This clone was picked up a small number of times. V and J are TRBV7-9 and TRBJ2-3; maybe TRBD2 (6 bases). The CDR3 is 16 residues long. Germline V lookup: CDR1 SEHNR, CDR2 FQNEAQ (reference sequence). Trimming stripped 3 bases from V and 2 bases from J, with 15 bases between. CDR3 residues: CASSFRIADATDTQYF. The CDR3 DNA is TGTGCCAGCAGCTTTAGGATAGCGGACGCCACAGATACGCAGTATTTT.

The chain is built from TRBV4-2 and TRBJ2-7; 7 bases agree with TRBD1. Germline loops: CDR1 LGHNA, CDR2 YNFKEQ. The CDR3 contains 14 residues. The V segment lost 3 bases and the J segment 7 bases; nucleotides outside the gene matches: 9. Here the CDR3 DNA reads TGTGCCAGCAGCCAGAGGACAGGAATTTGGGAGCAGTACTTC. Amino acid sequence: CASSQRTGIWEQYF.

The rearrangement joins TRBV27 to TRBJ2-5; 13 bases align to TRBD2. The CDR3 spans 17 residues. Germline V gene sequence: CDR1 MNHEY, CDR2 SMNVEV (reference sequence). With V trimmed by 3 bases and J by 5 bases, 9 bases remained unmatched. In DNA form, the CDR3 reads TGTGCCAGCAGTTTTCTTCCGGGACTAGCGGGACGGGAGACCCAGTACTTC. Translation: CASSFLPGLAGRETQYF.

The chain is built from TRBV19 and TRBJ2-7, with 7 bases aligning to TRBD2. Losses at the gene ends were 3 bases for V and 3 bases for J; bases not matched to a gene: 5. Looked up from germline, CDR1 is LNHDA and CDR2 is SQIVND (reference sequence). The length of the CDR3 is 14 residues. The CDR3: CASSMGGKVYEQYF. The CDR3 coding sequence is TGTGCCAGTAGTATGGGGGGGAAGGTCTACGAGCAGTACTTC.

The J gene is TRBJ2-2, the V gene TRBV6-5; D unresolved. The CDR3 loop spans 14 amino acids. Germline CDR1 MNHEY, CDR2 SVGAGI. With 1 base removed from V and 7 bases from J, the gap between germline ends came to 10 bases. The CDR3 region has the DNA TGTGCCAGCAGTTACTGGGGTGAGATCGGGGAGCTGTTTTTT. It is translated as CASSYWGEIGELFF.

The chain recombines TRBV15 with TRBJ1-5; the D is unclear. Germline CDR1 and CDR2: LNHNV and YYDKDF (reference sequence). The CDR3 consists of 16 residues. V gave up 3 bases and J gave up 2 bases, with 14 bases separating them. This CDR3 reads CATSSRVSVGNQPQHF. DNA for the CDR3: TGTGCCACCAGCAGCCGGGTTTCAGTGGGCAATCAGCCCCAGCATTTT.

The V gene is TRBV29-1, the J gene TRBJ1-4, with a tentative D call TRBD1 (5 bases). Deletions cut 7 bases from V and 7 bases from J, with 16 bases between. The CDR3 is 13 amino acids. The germline V gene has CDR1 SQVTM and CDR2 ANQGSEA. The CDR3 DNA sequence: TGCAGCGGGTATCAGGGCCAGAGTGAAAAACTGTTTTTT. Its translation: CSGYQGQSEKLFF. The complete variable domain, with remaining parts taken from reference TRBV29-1 and TRBJ1-4, reads SAVISQKPSRDICQRGTSLTIQCQVDSQVTMMFWYRQQPGQSLTLIATANQGSEATYESGFVIDKFPISRPNLTFSTLTVSNMSPEDSSIYLCSGYQGQSEKLFFGSGTQLSVL.

The chain links TRBV29-1 to TRBJ2-1; 7 positions match TRBD1. This CDR3 is 18 amino acids long. The ends lost 6 bases at V and 6 bases at J; junction bases unmatched: 23. Germline assignment: CDR1 SQVTM and CDR2 ANQGSEA. The CDR3 DNA is TGCAGCGTCGTTGGGGCCTTAACCGGGACAGCCCTTATCAATGAGCAGTTCTTC. This codes for CSVVGALTGTALINEQFF.

This clone was observed a single time. V is TRBV13 and J is TRBJ2-3; 9 positions agree with TRBD1. Germline V gene data show CDR1 as PRHDT and CDR2 as FYEKMQ (reference sequence). Germline trimming cut 5 bases from V and 0 bases from J; bases unmatched to any gene: 15. CDR3 length: 19 amino acids. Here the CDR3 reads CASSAGTGLTSWSTDTQYF. The CDR3 nucleotides read TGTGCCAGCAGCGCTGGGACAGGGCTAACTAGCTGGAGCACAGATACGCAGTATTTT.

The rearrangement uses TRBV28 and TRBJ2-5; 13 nucleotides line up with TRBD2. This CDR3 comprises 16 residues. Trimming took 6 bases from V and 4 from J; bases not matched to a gene: 8. Germline V gene lookup returns CDR1 MDHEN and CDR2 SYDVKM. CDR3 nucleotide sequence: TGTGCCAGCAGCCTTGGGGGACTAGCGGGACGAGAGACCCAGTACTTC. Protein: CASSLGGLAGRETQYF.

In this sample, this clone turned up a few times. J is TRBJ1-1 and V is TRBV10-1, with D possibly matching TRBD1 (5 bases). The ends were cut back, 2 bases at V and 8 bases at J, with 12 bases in the middle. Germline CDR1 is WNHNN and CDR2 is SYGVQD (reference sequence). The CDR3 length is 13 residues. The CDR3 reads CASSEPGGREAFF. DNA for the CDR3: TGCGCCAGCAGTGAGCCGGGGGGACGGGAAGCTTTCTTT.

The chain couples TRBV19 to TRBJ2-7, with TRBD2 identical over 11 bases. Germline assignment: CDR1 LNHDA and CDR2 SQIVND (reference sequence). The trim removed 10 bases at V and 3 bases at J, leaving 5 bases unmatched. The CDR3 is 13 residues long. The CDR3 region has the DNA TGTGCCACCGCGGGACTAGCGGACTACGAGCAGTACTTC. Its translation is CATAGLADYEQYF.

The genes are TRBV6-5 and TRBJ2-1; 10 positions match TRBD2. After removal of 4 bases from V and 13 bases from J, the junction contained 10 bases not matched to a gene. Germline values: CDR1 MNHEY, CDR2 SVGAGI. The CDR3 runs 14 residues. CDR3: CASSSSGRGIPQFF. DNA of the CDR3: TGTGCCAGCAGTTCCAGCGGGAGGGGAATCCCCCAGTTCTTC.

For this clone: Relative to the germline gene, one junction end is altered; a read error may explain this. V gene TRBV29-1 combines with J gene TRBJ2-1, with 8 bases that match TRBD2. The V gene's germline CDR1 is SQVTM and CDR2 ANQGSEA. This CDR3 is built from 14 residues. The CDR3, as DNA: TGCAGCGTCAGACTAGCGTTGTCCTACGATGAGCAGTTCTTC. It codes for CSVRLALSYDEQFF.

This clone was seen only once. CDR3 sequence: CASSFNLRYEQYF. CDR3 nucleotide sequence: TGTGCCAGCAGTTTTAACTTGCGGTACGAGCAGTACTTC. This sequence joins TRBV28 and TRBJ2-7; D unclear. The germline V gene has CDR1 MDHEN and CDR2 SYDVKM. The CDR3 sequence is 13 residues long. V was cut by 3 bases and J by 4 bases, with 10 bases left in between.

V usage is TRBV7-9 and J usage is TRBJ1-4; D is unresolved. V lost 3 bases and J lost 5, with 16 bases in between. The CDR3 is 16 residues long. CDR1 is SEHNR, CDR2 FQNEAQ, per germline (reference sequence). The CDR3 DNA reads as TGTGCCAGCAGCTTGAGTCCCGCCGCTTCCAATGAAAAACTGTTTTTT. This gives the protein CASSLSPAASNEKLFF.

The CDR3 here is CASSTGGMETQYF. Written as DNA, the CDR3 is TGTGCCAGCTCAACAGGGGGCATGGAGACCCAGTACTTC. The chain carries TRBV18 and TRBJ2-5; 9 bases agree with TRBD1. The CDR3 covers 13 residues. The trim removed 5 bases at V and 5 bases at J, leaving 3 bases unmatched. CDR1 and CDR2 from the germline V gene are KGHSH and LQKENI.

The chain carries TRBV9 and TRBJ2-7, with a possible D match to TRBD2 (5 bases). V shed 3 bases and J shed 3 bases, with 16 bases lying between them. From germline, CDR1 is SGDLS and CDR2 YYNGEE. The CDR3 is 15 amino acids. Here the CDR3 DNA reads TGTGCCAGCAGCGCCACCTCCGGGGATATCTACGAGCAGTACTTC. Translation: CASSATSGDIYEQYF.

The chain employs TRBV20-1 and TRBJ2-7; the D gene could be TRBD1 or TRBD2 (5 bases each). The germline gives CDR1 DFQATT, CDR2 SNEGSKA (reference sequence). Deletions cut 7 bases from V and 4 bases from J, with 11 bases between. The CDR3 sequence is 11 residues long. The CDR3 DNA follows: TGCAGTGTCAGAGGGGTGTACGAGCAGTACTTC. It codes for CSVRGVYEQYF.

The V call is TRBV10-2, the J call TRBJ1-5; D not resolved. With 6 bases removed from V and 3 bases from J, the gap between germline ends came to 9 bases. Germline V CDR1 and CDR2: WSHSY, SAAADI. The CDR3 sequence is 13 residues long. CDR3 region: CASSGPNNQPQHF. The CDR3 DNA follows: TGCGCCAGCAGCGGCCCGAACAATCAGCCCCAGCATTTT.

The chain combines TRBV7-9 with TRBJ2-6; either TRBD1 or TRBD2 may supply D (5 bases each). Germline loops: CDR1 SEHNR, CDR2 FQNEAQ (reference sequence). V was cut by 5 bases and J by 0 bases, with 14 bases left in between. The CDR3 is made up of 17 amino acids. For the CDR3, the DNA is TGTGCCAGCAGCGGTCCGGGACGGAGCTCTGGGGCCAACGTCCTGACTTTC. Protein: CASSGPGRSSGANVLTF. The whole variable domain, remainder taken from reference TRBV7-9 and TRBJ2-6, is DTGVSQNPRHKITKRGQNVTFRCDPISEHNRLYWYRQTLGQGPEFLTYFQNEAQLEKSRLLSDRFSAERPKGSFSTLEIQRTEQGDSAMYLCASSGPGRSSGANVLTFGAGSRLTVL.

The gene calls are TRBV18 and TRBJ1-4; no definite D call. In germline, CDR1 is KGHSH, CDR2 LQKENI. V shed 6 bases and J shed 5 bases, with 22 bases lying between them. This CDR3 spans 17 amino acids. The CDR3 region is CASSSPYSWTPNEKLFF. The CDR3 DNA reads TGTGCCAGCTCCTCCCCCTATAGTTGGACGCCGAATGAAAAACTGTTTTTT. Full variable domain (rest looked up from reference TRBV18 and TRBJ1-4): NAGVMQNPRHLVRRRGQEARLRCSPMKGHSHVYWYRQLPEEGLKFMVYLQKENIIDESGMPKERFSAEFPKEGPSILRIQQVVRGDSAAYFCASSSPYSWTPNEKLFFGSGTQLSVL.

The chain employs TRBV7-2 and TRBJ2-7, with 9 bases fitting TRBD1. From germline, CDR1 is SGHTA and CDR2 FQGNSA. CDR3 size: 15 residues. V shed 4 bases, J shed 1 base, and the junction held 5 bases outside the gene matches. This CDR3 reads CASSWGTGFSYEQYF. The DNA of the CDR3 is TGTGCCAGCAGCTGGGGGACAGGGTTTTCCTACGAGCAGTACTTC.

The CDR3 sequence: CASSPDRAGNTIYF. DNA of the CDR3: TGTGCCAGCAGCCCCGACAGGGCTGGAAACACCATATATTTT. V usage is TRBV5-4 and J usage is TRBJ1-3; 7 bases map to TRBD1. The CDR3 consists of 14 residues. J lost 2 bases, V lost 4 bases, and 3 bases had no gene match. CDR1 is SGHNT, CDR2 YYREEE, per germline (reference sequence).

The genes are TRBV28 and TRBJ2-5, with a tentative D call TRBD1 (5 bases). This CDR3 is built from 14 residues. V lost 4 bases and J 6 bases, leaving 15 bases between the germline ends. The germline V gene encodes CDR1 MDHEN and CDR2 SYDVKM. The CDR3 protein is CASSSPQGLQTQYF. The CDR3 coding sequence is TGTGCCAGCAGTTCCCCTCAGGGTTTGCAGACCCAGTACTTC.

This sequence joins TRBV4-2 and TRBJ2-1; D uncertain. CDR1 LGHNA and CDR2 YNFKEQ come from the germline V gene. V was clipped by 0 bases and J by 5 bases, with 14 bases between them. There are 16 residues in the CDR3. The CDR3 loop is CASSQDGVVVDNEQFF. Written as DNA, the CDR3 is TGTGCCAGCAGCCAAGATGGGGTAGTAGTCGACAATGAGCAGTTCTTC.